The rows below give T cell receptor beta chains drawn from one sample of a study of T cell repertoires in cytomegalovirus infection. These receptors have no known antigen. MiXCR was run by TCRdb on the reads, yielding one entry per CDR3 protein. This repertoire shows some 700,000 distinct CDR3 sequences, roughly 30% found once; its top ten account for roughly 18%. Sequenced material: cultured PBMCs, taken from culture after CMV antigen stimulation. The source is a human donor in good health (CMV status not recorded). Some clones in this sample may be carry-over from other donors' samples. Both conserved end residues are part of each CDR3. A D gene is named only where the DNA matches it firmly. The size entry is marked missing in some rows and otherwise reads once, few, many or a size class.

J gene: TRBJ2-7; V gene: TRBV15; D gene: .; clone size: few; CDR3 protein: CATSRSSSGTSSYEQYF; CDR3 DNA: TGTGCCACCAGCAGATCCTCCTCCGGGACGAGTTCCTACGAGCAGTACTTC
J gene: TRBJ2-5; V gene: TRBV2; D gene: TRBD1; clone size: few; CDR3 protein: CASNRGLETQYF; CDR3 DNA: TGTGCCAGCAACAGGGGGCTTGAGACCCAGTACTTC
J gene: TRBJ2-5; V gene: TRBV6-6; D gene: .; clone size: .; CDR3 protein: CASRPSGPAGETQYF; CDR3 DNA: TGTGCCAGCAGGCCGAGCGGGCCGGCGGGAGAGACCCAGTACTTC
J gene: TRBJ2-7; V gene: TRBV10-3; D gene: .; clone size: once; CDR3 protein: CAIGNRVYEQYF; CDR3 DNA: TGTGCCATCGGAAACAGGGTCTACGAGCAGTACTTC
J gene: TRBJ2-1; V gene: TRBV7-2; D gene: .; clone size: .; CDR3 protein: CASSFYSSLSSYNEQFF; CDR3 DNA: TGTGCCAGCAGCTTTTACAGCTCCCTGAGCTCCTACAATGAGCAGTTCTTC
J gene: TRBJ2-1; V gene: TRBV3-1; D gene: .; clone size: .; CDR3 protein: CASSQRVGSNEQFF; CDR3 DNA: TGTGCCAGCAGCCAGCGCGTAGGCTCGAATGAGCAGTTCTTC
J gene: TRBJ2-1; V gene: TRBV5-1; D gene: .; clone size: .; CDR3 protein: CASSLGGMNNEQFF; CDR3 DNA: TGCGCCAGCAGCTTGGGGGGTATGAACAATGAGCAGTTCTTC
J gene: TRBJ2-1; V gene: TRBV6-2/TRBV6-3; D gene: TRBD2; clone size: .; CDR3 protein: CASSSAGLSYNEQFF; CDR3 DNA: TGTGCCAGCAGTTCAGCGGGACTTTCCTACAATGAGCAGTTCTTC
J gene: TRBJ1-3; V gene: TRBV5-1; D gene: .; clone size: .; CDR3 protein: CASSLAFKDTIYF; CDR3 DNA: TGCGCCAGCAGCTTGGCCTTCAAGGACACCATATATTTT
J gene: TRBJ2-1; V gene: TRBV7-6; D gene: .; clone size: few; CDR3 protein: CASSRDEGNEQFF; CDR3 DNA: TGTGCCAGCAGCCGGGACGAGGGGAATGAGCAGTTCTTC
J gene: TRBJ1-5; V gene: TRBV6-1; D gene: .; clone size: .; CDR3 protein: CASSSRRGAPPPQHF; CDR3 DNA: TGTGCCAGCAGCTCCAGGCGGGGGGCGCCCCCCCCCCAGCATTTT
J gene: TRBJ2-1; V gene: TRBV24-1; D gene: .; clone size: .; CDR3 protein: CATSGGGGSYNEQFF; CDR3 DNA: TGTGCCACCAGTGGAGGCGGAGGCTCCTACAATGAGCAGTTCTTC
J gene: TRBJ1-2; V gene: TRBV20-1; D gene: .; clone size: .; CDR3 protein: CSAAGTLYGYTF; CDR3 DNA: TGCAGTGCTGCCGGGACACTGTATGGCTACACCTTC
J gene: TRBJ2-1; V gene: TRBV4-3; D gene: .; clone size: few; CDR3 protein: CASSQEKGLVSYNEQFF; CDR3 DNA: TGCGCCAGCAGCCAAGAAAAGGGACTTGTCTCCTACAATGAGCAGTTCTTC
J gene: TRBJ2-7; V gene: TRBV19; D gene: .; clone size: few; CDR3 protein: CASSSQGRRFGEQYF; CDR3 DNA: TGTGCCAGTAGTTCCCAGGGGCGCCGTTTTGGCGAGCAGTACTTC
J gene: TRBJ1-1; V gene: TRBV29-1; D gene: .; clone size: .; CDR3 protein: CSVEPRGRDRTEAFF; CDR3 DNA: TGCAGCGTTGAACCCCGGGGGAGGGATCGGACTGAAGCTTTCTTT
J gene: TRBJ2-7; V gene: TRBV5-6; D gene: .; clone size: .; CDR3 protein: CASSLNVRAYEQYF; CDR3 DNA: TGTGCCAGCAGCTTGAATGTCAGAGCCTACGAGCAGTACTTC
J gene: TRBJ1-2; V gene: TRBV28; D gene: TRBD1; clone size: few; CDR3 protein: CASGLPGTGLDGYTF; CDR3 DNA: TGTGCCAGCGGGCTCCCCGGGACAGGGTTGGATGGCTACACCTTC
J gene: TRBJ1-1; V gene: TRBV2; D gene: .; clone size: .; CDR3 protein: CASSEEKNTEAFF; CDR3 DNA: TGTGCCAGCAGTGAGGAAAAGAACACTGAAGCTTTCTTT
J gene: TRBJ2-1; V gene: TRBV20-1; D gene: TRBD2; clone size: .; CDR3 protein: CSVVPGLAVYNEQFF; CDR3 DNA: TGCAGCGTTGTACCGGGACTAGCGGTTTATAATGAGCAGTTCTTC
J gene: TRBJ2-1; V gene: TRBV7-9; D gene: TRBD2; clone size: .; CDR3 protein: CASTPKPGLADRSNNEQFF; CDR3 DNA: TGTGCCAGCACCCCCAAGCCGGGACTAGCGGACCGCTCCAACAATGAGCAGTTCTTC
J gene: TRBJ2-3; V gene: TRBV7-2; D gene: TRBD1; clone size: .; CDR3 protein: CASSYDRDGRTDTQYF; CDR3 DNA: TGTGCCAGCAGCTACGACAGGGATGGACGCACAGATACGCAGTATTTT
J gene: TRBJ2-7; V gene: TRBV29-1; D gene: .; clone size: once; CDR3 protein: CSAETPGEYEQYF; CDR3 DNA: TGCAGCGCCGAGACCCCCGGGGAATACGAGCAGTACTTC
J gene: TRBJ2-1; V gene: TRBV7-2; D gene: TRBD1; clone size: many; CDR3 protein: CASRGGTGGRDEQFF; CDR3 DNA: TGTGCCAGCAGGGGAGGGACAGGGGGCAGGGATGAGCAGTTCTTC
J gene: TRBJ2-7; V gene: TRBV6-1; D gene: .; clone size: .; CDR3 protein: CASSPPGGIYEQYF; CDR3 DNA: TGTGCCAGCAGTCCCCCGGGGGGCATTTACGAGCAGTACTTC
J gene: TRBJ2-7; V gene: TRBV6-2/TRBV6-3; D gene: .; clone size: .; CDR3 protein: CASSYGLAPTYEQYF; CDR3 DNA: TGTGCCAGCAGTTACGGGCTAGCTCCCACCTACGAGCAGTACTTC
J gene: TRBJ2-3; V gene: TRBV2; D gene: .; clone size: few; CDR3 protein: CASSRGIADTQYF; CDR3 DNA: TGTGCCAGCAGTAGGGGGATCGCAGATACGCAGTATTTT
J gene: TRBJ2-1; V gene: TRBV7-2; D gene: TRBD2; clone size: once; CDR3 protein: CASSSDGGGLFDEQFF; CDR3 DNA: TGTGCCAGCAGCTCCGACGGGGGGGGCCTTTTTGATGAGCAGTTCTTC
J gene: TRBJ2-3; V gene: TRBV20-1; D gene: .; clone size: .; CDR3 protein: CSARVGSTTDTQYF; CDR3 DNA: TGCAGTGCTAGAGTCGGAAGCACCACAGATACGCAGTATTTT
J gene: TRBJ1-1; V gene: TRBV7-8; D gene: .; clone size: many; CDR3 protein: CASRKQALHDTEAFF; CDR3 DNA: TGTGCCAGCAGGAAACAGGCTCTCCACGACACTGAAGCTTTCTTT
J gene: TRBJ2-5; V gene: TRBV7-9; D gene: TRBD1; clone size: few; CDR3 protein: CASSLPGQGLVTQYF; CDR3 DNA: TGTGCCAGCAGCTTACCCGGACAGGGACTTGTGACCCAGTACTTC
J gene: TRBJ2-3; V gene: TRBV14; D gene: TRBD2; clone size: few; CDR3 protein: CASSPSFLAGGTDTQYF; CDR3 DNA: TGTGCCAGCAGCCCCTCCTTTCTAGCGGGGGGGACAGATACGCAGTATTTT
J gene: TRBJ2-1; V gene: TRBV20-1; D gene: .; clone size: .; CDR3 protein: CSATTRVNEQFF; CDR3 DNA: TGCAGTGCCACGACCAGGGTCAATGAGCAGTTCTTC
J gene: TRBJ2-7; V gene: TRBV20-1; D gene: TRBD1; clone size: .; CDR3 protein: CSAPGQGGLEQYF; CDR3 DNA: TGCAGTGCTCCGGGACAGGGTGGACTCGAGCAGTACTTC
J gene: TRBJ2-2; V gene: TRBV7-6; D gene: .; clone size: few; CDR3 protein: CASSPRGGGTGELFF; CDR3 DNA: TGTGCCAGCAGCCCTAGGGGTGGCGGCACCGGGGAGCTGTTTTTT
J gene: TRBJ2-3; V gene: TRBV11-2; D gene: .; clone size: few; CDR3 protein: CASSSQALTSDTQYF; CDR3 DNA: TGTGCCAGCAGCTCTCAGGCATTGACATCAGATACGCAGTATTTT
J gene: TRBJ1-3; V gene: TRBV20-1; D gene: .; clone size: .; CDR3 protein: CSASKDGSGNTIYF; CDR3 DNA: TGCAGTGCCAGCAAAGACGGGTCTGGAAACACCATATATTTT
J gene: TRBJ1-1; V gene: TRBV20-1; D gene: .; clone size: few; CDR3 protein: CSAIQVLNTEAFF; CDR3 DNA: TGCAGTGCTATCCAGGTGCTGAACACTGAAGCTTTCTTT
J gene: TRBJ1-1; V gene: TRBV6-2/TRBV6-3; D gene: .; clone size: .; CDR3 protein: CASSSVMDSANTEAFF; CDR3 DNA: TGTGCCAGCAGTTCCGTCATGGACAGTGCGAACACTGAAGCTTTCTTT